The rows below give T cell receptor beta chains drawn from one sample of a study of regulatory T cells in long-lasting Graves disease. TCRdb analysed the multiplex PCR reads with MiXCR anew, one entry per CDR3 protein. This sample has roughly 500,000 distinct CDR3 sequences; around a fifth occur once, and the top ten carry roughly 7.1%. Sample: peripheral blood mononuclear cells (PBMCs), taken when the disease was refractory, from a patient treated with antithyroid drugs. These receptors were collected from a female donor with Graves disease. Each CDR3 is given with its conserved first and last residue. The D gene is left open where the match is weak. Clone size appears in some rows only: once, few, many, or a class for an expanded clone.

v_call: TRBV2
d_call: -
cdr3_length: 12
j_call: TRBJ2-4
clone_size: many
cdr3_aa: CASLGPKNIQYF
cdr3_nt: TGTGCCAGCTTAGGCCCCAAAAACATTCAGTACTTC

v_call: TRBV6-1
d_call: TRBD2
cdr3_length: 15
j_call: TRBJ2-5
clone_size: few
cdr3_aa: CASRDGTSGQETQYF
cdr3_nt: TGTGCCAGCAGGGACGGGACTAGCGGGCAAGAGACCCAGTACTTC

v_call: TRBV19
d_call: -
cdr3_length: 15
j_call: TRBJ1-5
clone_size: few
cdr3_aa: CASSITRVSVQPQHF
cdr3_nt: TGTGCCAGTAGTATCACAAGGGTTAGCGTACAGCCCCAGCATTTT

v_call: TRBV20-1
d_call: TRBD2
cdr3_length: 17
j_call: TRBJ2-3
clone_size: -
cdr3_aa: CSATIAGGRILSDTQYF
cdr3_nt: TGCAGTGCTACCATAGCGGGGGGGCGTATTCTATCCGATACGCAGTATTTT

v_call: TRBV20-1
d_call: TRBD1
cdr3_length: 15
j_call: TRBJ1-5
clone_size: many
cdr3_aa: CSARDVPGGFQPQHF
cdr3_nt: TGCAGTGCTAGAGATGTGCCAGGGGGTTTTCAGCCCCAGCATTTT

v_call: TRBV28
d_call: TRBD1
cdr3_length: 16
j_call: TRBJ1-3
clone_size: -
cdr3_aa: CASSSATGLGGNTIYF
cdr3_nt: TGTGCCAGCAGTTCAGCGACAGGGTTGGGTGGAAACACCATATATTTT

v_call: TRBV20-1
d_call: -
cdr3_length: 16
j_call: TRBJ2-3
clone_size: -
cdr3_aa: CSARDLSSWATDTQYF
cdr3_nt: TGCAGTGCTAGAGATCTCAGTAGTTGGGCCACAGATACGCAGTATTTT

v_call: TRBV12-5
d_call: TRBD1
cdr3_length: 15
j_call: TRBJ1-4
clone_size: many
cdr3_aa: CASGFWDRPNEKLFF
cdr3_nt: TGTGCTAGTGGTTTTTGGGACAGGCCTAATGAAAAACTGTTTTTT

v_call: TRBV18
d_call: TRBD1
cdr3_length: 15
j_call: TRBJ1-5
clone_size: once
cdr3_aa: CASSPRRGPGQPQHF
cdr3_nt: TGTGCCAGCTCACCAAGGAGGGGGCCTGGCCAGCCCCAGCATTTT

v_call: TRBV27
d_call: -
cdr3_length: 13
j_call: TRBJ1-2
clone_size: many
cdr3_aa: CASSLGGAGGYTF
cdr3_nt: TGTGCCAGCAGTTTAGGTGGGGCGGGTGGCTACACCTTC

v_call: TRBV6-4
d_call: TRBD1
cdr3_length: 14
j_call: TRBJ2-2
clone_size: -
cdr3_aa: CASSPQGAAGELFF
cdr3_nt: TGTGCCAGCAGCCCGCAGGGGGCAGCCGGGGAGCTGTTTTTT

v_call: TRBV28
d_call: -
cdr3_length: 13
j_call: TRBJ2-5
clone_size: many
cdr3_aa: CASRDSPKETQYF
cdr3_nt: TGTGCCAGCAGGGACAGCCCGAAAGAGACCCAGTACTTC

v_call: TRBV6-1
d_call: -
cdr3_length: 17
j_call: TRBJ1-2
clone_size: many
cdr3_aa: CASTLGQGRIAGSGYTF
cdr3_nt: TGTGCCAGCACCCTAGGGCAGGGCCGTATAGCGGGTTCGGGCTACACCTTC

v_call: TRBV12-3/TRBV12-4
d_call: TRBD1
cdr3_length: 15
j_call: TRBJ1-2
clone_size: -
cdr3_aa: CASSGTGGSFYGYTF
cdr3_nt: TGTGCCAGCAGTGGGACAGGGGGGAGTTTCTATGGCTACACCTTC

v_call: TRBV6-2/TRBV6-3
d_call: -
cdr3_length: 15
j_call: TRBJ1-1
clone_size: many
cdr3_aa: CASSWANWGNTEAFF
cdr3_nt: TGTGCCAGCAGTTGGGCGAATTGGGGGAACACTGAAGCTTTCTTT

v_call: TRBV7-2
d_call: TRBD2
cdr3_length: 17
j_call: TRBJ2-4
clone_size: many
cdr3_aa: CASSLATSGPSKNIQYF
cdr3_nt: TGTGCCAGCAGCTTAGCAACTAGCGGGCCATCCAAAAACATTCAGTACTTC

v_call: TRBV7-2
d_call: TRBD1
cdr3_length: 14
j_call: TRBJ2-3
clone_size: -
cdr3_aa: CASTGTGGPDTQYF
cdr3_nt: TGTGCCAGCACAGGGACAGGGGGCCCAGATACGCAGTATTTT

v_call: TRBV11-2
d_call: -
cdr3_length: 15
j_call: TRBJ2-7
clone_size: many
cdr3_aa: CASSLVGSGAYEQYF
cdr3_nt: TGTGCCAGCAGCTTAGTTGGGTCAGGGGCCTACGAGCAGTACTTC

v_call: TRBV12-3/TRBV12-4
d_call: -
cdr3_length: 16
j_call: TRBJ1-5
clone_size: many
cdr3_aa: CASSFQGLGSNQPQHF
cdr3_nt: TGTGCCAGCAGCTTCCAGGGTTTGGGGAGCAATCAGCCCCAGCATTTT

v_call: TRBV7-3
d_call: -
cdr3_length: 16
j_call: TRBJ1-1
clone_size: few
cdr3_aa: CASSSDPEGRTTEAFF
cdr3_nt: TGTGCCAGCAGCTCCGATCCTGAGGGGCGTACCACTGAAGCTTTCTTT

v_call: TRBV28
d_call: -
cdr3_length: 12
j_call: TRBJ1-2
clone_size: many
cdr3_aa: CASGRDGYGYTF
cdr3_nt: TGTGCCTCGGGCCGCGACGGGTATGGCTACACCTTC

v_call: TRBV4-2
d_call: -
cdr3_length: 15
j_call: TRBJ2-7
clone_size: -
cdr3_aa: CASSQPGQSSYEQYF
cdr3_nt: TGTGCCAGCAGCCAACCGGGACAATCCTCCTACGAGCAGTACTTC

v_call: TRBV11-3
d_call: -
cdr3_length: 12
j_call: TRBJ2-1
clone_size: few
cdr3_aa: CASSLQIPEQFF
cdr3_nt: TGTGCCAGCAGCTTACAGATCCCTGAGCAGTTCTTC

v_call: TRBV6-1
d_call: TRBD1
cdr3_length: 16
j_call: TRBJ2-5
clone_size: many
cdr3_aa: CASAGQGKVRQETQYF
cdr3_nt: TGTGCCAGCGCGGGACAGGGTAAAGTGAGGCAAGAGACCCAGTACTTC

v_call: TRBV28
d_call: TRBD2
cdr3_length: 14
j_call: TRBJ2-7
clone_size: few
cdr3_aa: CASRVQGGGGEQYF
cdr3_nt: TGTGCCAGCAGGGTACAGGGCGGGGGGGGCGAGCAGTACTTC

v_call: TRBV12-3/TRBV12-4
d_call: TRBD2
cdr3_length: 15
j_call: TRBJ2-5
clone_size: -
cdr3_aa: CASRLGLAGGETQYF
cdr3_nt: TGTGCCAGCAGACTTGGACTAGCGGGAGGAGAGACCCAGTACTTC

v_call: TRBV7-9
d_call: TRBD1
cdr3_length: 15
j_call: TRBJ1-2
clone_size: few
cdr3_aa: CASSSSGTGAYGYTF
cdr3_nt: TGTGCCAGCAGCTCTTCCGGGACAGGGGCCTATGGCTACACCTTC

v_call: TRBV28
d_call: TRBD1
cdr3_length: 14
j_call: TRBJ2-7
clone_size: many
cdr3_aa: CASSLSGTDYEQYF
cdr3_nt: TGTGCCAGCAGTTTATCCGGGACAGACTACGAGCAGTACTTC

v_call: TRBV7-3
d_call: -
cdr3_length: 15
j_call: TRBJ1-2
clone_size: many
cdr3_aa: CASTLDPSGNYGYTF
cdr3_nt: TGTGCCAGCACCCTCGACCCGTCGGGGAACTATGGCTACACCTTC

v_call: TRBV13
d_call: -
cdr3_length: 16
j_call: TRBJ2-3
clone_size: few
cdr3_aa: CASSLRPGSSTDTQYF
cdr3_nt: TGTGCCAGCAGCTTAAGACCAGGATCTAGCACAGATACGCAGTATTTT

v_call: TRBV2
d_call: -
cdr3_length: 12
j_call: TRBJ2-1
clone_size: -
cdr3_aa: CASSELYNEQFF
cdr3_nt: TGTGCCAGCAGTGAACTCTACAATGAGCAGTTCTTC

v_call: TRBV12-3/TRBV12-4
d_call: TRBD1
cdr3_length: 17
j_call: TRBJ2-7
clone_size: -
cdr3_aa: CASSPLRTGQPSYEQYF
cdr3_nt: TGTGCCAGCTCACCACTAAGGACAGGGCAGCCCTCCTACGAGCAGTACTTC

v_call: TRBV6-1
d_call: -
cdr3_length: 13
j_call: TRBJ1-1
clone_size: -
cdr3_aa: CASGGGARTEAFF
cdr3_nt: TGTGCCAGCGGGGGGGGGGCGCGAACTGAAGCTTTCTTT

v_call: TRBV3-1
d_call: -
cdr3_length: 16
j_call: TRBJ2-6
clone_size: -
cdr3_aa: CASSPRDPSGANVLTF
cdr3_nt: TGTGCCAGCAGCCCCAGGGACCCCTCTGGGGCCAACGTCCTGACTTTC

v_call: TRBV20-1
d_call: TRBD2
cdr3_length: 13
j_call: TRBJ2-7
clone_size: few
cdr3_aa: CSAVTSGLYEQYF
cdr3_nt: TGCAGTGCCGTCACTAGCGGCTTATACGAGCAGTACTTC

v_call: TRBV7-2
d_call: TRBD1
cdr3_length: 15
j_call: TRBJ1-2
clone_size: few
cdr3_aa: CASSLEGARAVGYTF
cdr3_nt: TGTGCCAGCAGCTTAGAGGGGGCCAGGGCGGTGGGCTACACCTTC

v_call: TRBV7-9
d_call: -
cdr3_length: 13
j_call: TRBJ1-2
clone_size: -
cdr3_aa: CASSPDSSGRYTF
cdr3_nt: TGTGCCAGCAGCCCAGATTCATCCGGACGCTACACCTTC

v_call: TRBV9
d_call: TRBD1
cdr3_length: 18
j_call: TRBJ1-2
clone_size: -
cdr3_aa: CASSAPGGTGGDIYGYTF
cdr3_nt: TGTGCCAGCAGCGCTCCAGGGGGGACAGGGGGAGACATCTATGGCTACACCTTC

v_call: TRBV12-3/TRBV12-4
d_call: TRBD1
cdr3_length: 15
j_call: TRBJ2-7
clone_size: many
cdr3_aa: CASSLQGASSYEQYF
cdr3_nt: TGTGCCAGCAGTCTTCAGGGGGCAAGCTCCTACGAGCAGTACTTC

v_call: TRBV5-5
d_call: -
cdr3_length: 13
j_call: TRBJ2-7
clone_size: few
cdr3_aa: CASSLDLGYEQYF
cdr3_nt: TGTGCCAGCAGCTTGGACCTTGGGTACGAGCAGTACTTC

v_call: TRBV28
d_call: -
cdr3_length: 13
j_call: TRBJ2-2
clone_size: few
cdr3_aa: CASSLDITGELFF
cdr3_nt: TGTGCCAGCAGTTTGGACATCACCGGGGAGCTGTTTTTT

v_call: TRBV12-3/TRBV12-4
d_call: -
cdr3_length: 12
j_call: TRBJ2-3
clone_size: -
cdr3_aa: CASSLMGDTQYF
cdr3_nt: TGTGCCAGCAGTCTCATGGGAGATACGCAGTATTTT

v_call: TRBV10-3
d_call: -
cdr3_length: 14
j_call: TRBJ2-7
clone_size: many
cdr3_aa: CAISDPGAGREQYF
cdr3_nt: TGTGCCATCAGTGATCCGGGGGCAGGAAGGGAGCAGTACTTC

v_call: TRBV7-9
d_call: -
cdr3_length: 16
j_call: TRBJ1-4
clone_size: few
cdr3_aa: CASSHPGPGSLEKLFF
cdr3_nt: TGTGCCAGCAGCCACCCAGGGCCAGGGAGCTTGGAAAAACTGTTTTTT

v_call: TRBV15
d_call: TRBD1
cdr3_length: 14
j_call: TRBJ1-2
clone_size: many
cdr3_aa: CATSHRTGGHGYTF
cdr3_nt: TGTGCCACCAGCCACCGGACAGGGGGCCATGGCTACACCTTC

v_call: TRBV7-2
d_call: -
cdr3_length: 13
j_call: TRBJ1-2
clone_size: few
cdr3_aa: CASSLAGGYGYTF
cdr3_nt: TGTGCCAGCAGCTTAGCTGGAGGCTACGGCTACACCTTC

v_call: TRBV7-9
d_call: -
cdr3_length: 14
j_call: TRBJ2-7
clone_size: few
cdr3_aa: CASSTGPSLYEQYF
cdr3_nt: TGTGCCAGCAGCACAGGGCCCTCCCTATACGAGCAGTACTTC

v_call: TRBV19
d_call: TRBD1
cdr3_length: 14
j_call: TRBJ1-1
clone_size: -
cdr3_aa: CASSLTGASTEAFF
cdr3_nt: TGTGCCAGTAGCCTCACAGGGGCGAGCACTGAAGCTTTCTTT

v_call: TRBV19
d_call: -
cdr3_length: 15
j_call: TRBJ1-1
clone_size: -
cdr3_aa: CASSISRTSSTEAFF
cdr3_nt: TGTGCCAGTAGTATTTCCAGGACAAGCAGCACTGAAGCTTTCTTT

v_call: TRBV6-5
d_call: -
cdr3_length: 13
j_call: TRBJ1-4
clone_size: many
cdr3_aa: CASSYLVNEKLFF
cdr3_nt: TGTGCCAGCAGTTACCTTGTTAACGAAAAACTGTTTTTT

v_call: TRBV5-1
d_call: TRBD1
cdr3_length: 17
j_call: TRBJ1-4
clone_size: -
cdr3_aa: CASSLNVGTGGSEKLFF
cdr3_nt: TGCGCCAGCAGCTTGAATGTGGGGACAGGGGGCTCAGAAAAACTGTTTTTT

v_call: TRBV12-3/TRBV12-4
d_call: TRBD1
cdr3_length: 15
j_call: TRBJ1-5
clone_size: -
cdr3_aa: CASAGQGAGHQPQHF
cdr3_nt: TGTGCCAGCGCTGGACAGGGGGCTGGGCATCAGCCCCAGCATTTT